The clone carrying this T cell receptor beta chain was counted between two and nine times. Its matching antigen is unknown. Per germline, CDR1 MNHEY and CDR2 SVGEGT. V lost 8 bases to trimming and J lost 5 bases; unmatched junction nucleotides: 7. The CDR3 has 13 amino acids. The data were taken from a study of blood T cells in healthy people across ages. Together with a sample-barcoded 5' primer, a J-beta primer mix was included in a second PCR lasting roughly 6 to 12 cycles. The template-switch adaptor, which had 12 random nucleotides, put a tag on each cDNA molecule. Each CDR3 protein gets one entry after TCRdb re-called the 5' RACE reads with MiXCR. Of around 1.5 million distinct CDR3 sequences in the sample, roughly 59% were seen once. Findings and limits, study-wide: With donor CMV status unknown, expanded clonotype changes were possibly confounded.

This chain joins TRBV6-2 or TRBV6-3 and TRBJ2-5; TRBD2 agrees at 8 bases. This receptor was taken from a man aged 18 to 30 in good health. Sequenced material: blood. In DNA, the CDR3 is TGTGCCAGCCGCGGGGGGATAGGGGAGACCCAGTACTTC. As protein: CASRGGIGETQYF.